This T cell receptor (beta chain) is from a study of vaccination effects on CD4 cells after COVID-19. TCRdb keeps only in-frame clones here, not all; method: immunoSEQ multiplex PCR. The sample holds under 75,000 clones, 80% seen once. Remarks on this clone: Its target is unknown.

Within the ViraFEST assay, antigen-specific CD4+ T cells underwent expansion with viral peptide pools prior to sequencing. The culture ran for roughly ten days before CD4+ T cells were isolated. Nucleocapsid antibody tests were negative, and the vaccine recipients had no prior SARS-CoV-2 infection. There are 14 residues in the CDR3. The V end was cut by 3 bases, the J end by 5 bases, with 14 bases between. The germline CDR1 and CDR2 sequences are SGHNT and YYREEE (reference sequence). The sample in question was CD4+ T cells from PBMCs cultured with SARS-CoV-2 spike peptides, obtained before COVID-19 vaccination. This TCR was recovered from a human donor who received a COVID-19 vaccine. V gene TRBV5-4 combines with J gene TRBJ1-1, with D possibly matching TRBD1 (5 bases). CDR3 nucleotide sequence: TGTGCCAGCAGCTGGGGGTTCGGTGGGACTGAAGCTTTCTTT. This encodes CASSWGFGGTEAFF.